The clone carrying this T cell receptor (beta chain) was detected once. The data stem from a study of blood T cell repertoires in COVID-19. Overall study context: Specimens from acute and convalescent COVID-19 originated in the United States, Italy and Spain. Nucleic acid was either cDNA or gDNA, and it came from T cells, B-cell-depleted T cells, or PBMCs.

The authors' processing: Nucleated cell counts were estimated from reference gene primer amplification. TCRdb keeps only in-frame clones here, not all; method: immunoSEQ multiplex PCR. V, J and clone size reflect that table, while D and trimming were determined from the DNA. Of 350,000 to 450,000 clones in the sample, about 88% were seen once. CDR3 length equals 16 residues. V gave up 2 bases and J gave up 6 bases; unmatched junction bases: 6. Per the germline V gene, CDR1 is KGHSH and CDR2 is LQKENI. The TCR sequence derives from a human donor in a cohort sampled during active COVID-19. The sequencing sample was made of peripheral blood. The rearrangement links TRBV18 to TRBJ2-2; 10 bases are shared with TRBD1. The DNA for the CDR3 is TGTGCCAGCTCACCAACCCGGGACAGGGGTTCCGGGGAGCTGTTTTTT. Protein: CASSPTRDRGSGELFF.